Listed here are 24 T cell receptor beta chains from one sample, sequenced in a study of beta chain features in type 1 diabetes. TCRB transcripts that were expressed got sequenced, as all of the isolated RNA had been reverse transcribed. Clones were sequenced by immunoSEQ multiplex PCR, and TCRdb holds only the in-frame ones, with some missing. The table has about 410,000 clones, about 15% seen once. What was sequenced was naive CD4+ T cells from blood. The receptors here all came from a man between 25 and 39 years old in good health.

This clone was seen at least ten times. The V call is TRBV29-1, the J call TRBJ2-7; D might be TRBD1 (5 bases). The V gene lost 1 base and the J gene lost 5 bases, with 9 bases spanning the gap. The CDR3 sequence is 12 residues long. CDR1 SQVTM and CDR2 ANQGSEA come from the germline V gene. The CDR3 DNA sequence: TGCAGCGTTGAAGCGACAGTAAACGAGCAGTACTTC. Translated: CSVEATVNEQYF.

The table lists this clone with a few counts. The chain links TRBV6-5 to TRBJ2-7, with no clear D. Trimming stripped 2 bases from V and 6 bases from J, with 11 bases between. The CDR3 length is 13 residues. Germline V lookup: CDR1 MNHEY, CDR2 SVGAGI. The CDR3 spells CASSYLPTGEQYV. CDR3 in DNA: TGTGCCAGCAGTTACCTTCCGACCGGCGAGCAGTACGTC.

In this sample, this clone turned up a few times. The chain employs TRBV7-2 and TRBJ1-1, with TRBD1 identical over 9 bases. J was trimmed by 4 bases and V by 5 bases; bases with no gene match: 5. Germline V gene data show CDR1 as SGHTA and CDR2 as FQGNSA. The CDR3 spans 14 residues. The CDR3 spells CASSRQGGGTEAFF. In nucleotides, the CDR3 is TGTGCCAGCAGCCGACAGGGGGGTGGCACTGAAGCTTTCTTT.

The chain combines TRBV6-5 with TRBJ1-4; 7 nucleotides line up with TRBD1. This CDR3 comprises 13 residues. The V and J ends lost 6 bases and 8 bases, in that order; junction bases with no gene match: 6. CDR1 and CDR2 (germline): MNHEY, SVGAGI. This CDR3 reads CASREGTAEKLFF. The CDR3 region has the DNA TGTGCCAGCAGGGAGGGGACAGCAGAAAAACTGTTTTTT.

The sample holds a few counts of this clone. J is TRBJ2-1 and V is TRBV18, with 7 bases matching TRBD2. The V gene end was trimmed by 2 bases and the J gene end by 7 bases; junction bases not matched to a gene: 8. This CDR3 comprises 15 residues. Germline CDR1 KGHSH, CDR2 LQKENI. The CDR3 loop is CASSPALASLNEQFF. CDR3 sequence (DNA): TGTGCCAGCTCACCAGCACTAGCGAGCCTGAATGAGCAGTTCTTC. The full variable domain, its missing parts supplied by reference TRBV18 and TRBJ2-1, is NAGVMQNPRHLVRRRGQEARLRCSPMKGHSHVYWYRQLPEEGLKFMVYLQKENIIDESGMPKERFSAEFPKEGPSILRIQQVVRGDSAAYFCASSPALASLNEQFFGPGTRLTVL.

This clone has only a few counts. V gene TRBV7-9 combines with J gene TRBJ2-7; D is perhaps TRBD1 or TRBD2 (6 bases each). The ends were cut back, 5 bases at V and 3 bases at J, with 17 bases in the middle. CDR1 is SEHNR and CDR2 is FQNEAQ in the germline V gene (reference sequence). The CDR3 extends over 15 amino acids. The CDR3 here is CASSAFFGGGYEQYF. CDR3 nucleotide sequence: TGTGCCAGCAGCGCTTTCTTCGGAGGGGGCTACGAGCAGTACTTC.

This clone was counted between two and nine times. V is TRBV27 and J is TRBJ2-4; D is undetermined. CDR3 size: 13 residues. The V end was cut by 8 bases, the J end by 1 base, with 9 bases between. CDR1 MNHEY and CDR2 SMNVEV come from the germline V gene (reference sequence). The CDR3 coding sequence is TGTGCCAGCCGTGGTTTTGCCAAAAACATTCAGTACTTC. Translated, it gives CASRGFAKNIQYF.

This clone was seen a handful of times. Other DNA sequences within the sample encode an identical CDR3. This chain joins TRBV9 and TRBJ2-1, with D perhaps matching TRBD2 (6 bases). Trimming pared 0 bases from V and 2 bases from J, leaving 9 bases between. CDR3 length: 15 residues. Germline CDR1 and CDR2: SGDLS and YYNGEE. CDR3 DNA: TGTGCCAGCAGCGTAGGGAGGGGCCCCTACAATGAGCAGTTCTTC. It specifies CASSVGRGPYNEQFF.

This clone has at least ten counts. The chain combines TRBV13 with TRBJ2-7; TRBD1 agrees at 7 bases. This CDR3 region has 13 residues. The ends lost 5 bases at V and 2 bases at J; junction bases unmatched: 3. Looked up from germline, CDR1 is PRHDT and CDR2 is FYEKMQ (reference sequence). CDR3: CASSRGQPYEQYF. The CDR3 DNA reads as TGTGCCAGCAGCAGGGGACAGCCCTACGAGCAGTACTTC.

V is TRBV9 and J is TRBJ2-1, with D possibly matching TRBD2 (7 bases). Germline-derived CDR1 and CDR2 are SGDLS and YYNGEE. V was cut by 0 bases and J by 4 bases, with 20 bases left in between. This CDR3 is 18 amino acids long. DNA of the CDR3: TGTGCCAGCAGCGTAGAAGGGGGGGCCGTCCTTCCGTACAATGAGCAGTTCTTC. Protein product: CASSVEGGAVLPYNEQFF.

The CDR3 sequence is CATSRAGSPNEQFF. The CDR3 DNA sequence: TGTGCCACCAGCAGAGCGGGATCCCCTAATGAGCAGTTCTTC. The chain is built from TRBV15 and TRBJ2-1, with D possibly being TRBD2 (5 bases). The ends were cut back, 1 base at V and 7 bases at J, with 11 bases in the middle. The CDR3 has 14 amino acids. Germline V gene data show CDR1 as LNHNV and CDR2 as YYDKDF (reference sequence).

The chain combines TRBV5-6 with TRBJ2-7; TRBD1 might be the D (5 bases). The CDR3 length is 16 residues. Trimming pared 5 bases from V and 0 bases from J, leaving 18 bases between. In germline, CDR1 is SGHDT, CDR2 YYEEEE. The CDR3 DNA reads as TGTGCCAGCAGGATAGGCAGGGTCCTACTCTCCTACGAGCAGTACGTC. Its protein product is CASRIGRVLLSYEQYV.

This clone occurred a few times. The V and J genes are TRBV29-1 and TRBJ2-1; the D is unclear. CDR3 length equals 14 residues. Per the germline V gene, CDR1 is SQVTM and CDR2 is ANQGSEA. V lost 1 base to trimming and J lost 7 bases, with 14 bases between them. The chain's CDR3 is CSVEGPPIGNEQFF. CDR3 bases: TGCAGCGTTGAAGGCCCTCCCATAGGAAATGAGCAGTTCTTC.

This clone was detected a few times. The chain uses TRBV4-3 and TRBJ2-7; 11 bases fit TRBD1. This CDR3 is built from 17 residues. V was clipped by 0 bases and J by 3 bases; unmatched bases: 7. In germline, CDR1 is LGHNA, CDR2 YSLEER. As DNA, the CDR3 is TGCGCCAGCAGCCAAGAGGAGGAGGGACAGGGGGTCTACGAGCAGTACTTC. Translation gives CASSQEEEGQGVYEQYF.

The rearrangement uses TRBV10-3 and TRBJ2-5, with 13 bases aligning to TRBD2. CDR1 is ENHRY and CDR2 is SYGVKD in the germline V gene. Germline trimming cut 2 bases from V and 7 bases from J; bases unmatched to any gene: 10. The CDR3 contains 17 residues. The CDR3 DNA sequence: TGTGCCATCAGTGAGGTTCCACTAGCGGGGGGGCCCGGGACCCAGTACTTC. Its protein product is CAISEVPLAGGPGTQYF.

This clone was counted only a few times. V and J are TRBV2 and TRBJ2-2, with D tentatively TRBD1 (6 bases). The V and J ends lost 6 bases and 6 bases respectively, with 17 bases between them. Germline values: CDR1 SNHLY, CDR2 FYNNEI. This CDR3 spans 15 amino acids. As DNA, the CDR3 is TGTGCCAGCAGGGGACAACCGGTGTTGGCCGGGGAGCTGTTTTTT. Encoded protein: CASRGQPVLAGELFF.

This clone appeared a few times. The chain joins TRBV5-1 to TRBJ2-1; D gene ambiguous. The CDR3 spans 13 residues. Germline V CDR1 and CDR2: SGHRS, YFSETQ. Deletions cut 6 bases from V and 1 base from J, with 8 bases between. CDR3 in amino acids: CASKQESYNEQFF. The CDR3 DNA follows: TGCGCCAGCAAGCAGGAATCCTACAATGAGCAGTTCTTC. Combining the CDR3 with reference TRBV5-1 and TRBJ2-1 gives the whole variable domain KAGVTQTPRYLIKTRGQQVTLSCSPISGHRSVSWYQQTPGQGLQFLFEYFSETQRNKGNFPGRFSGRQFSNSRSEMNVSTLELGDSALYLCASKQESYNEQFFGPGTRLTVL.

The chain links TRBV25-1 to TRBJ2-2; D not certain. Trimming cost V 11 bases and J 2 bases, with 15 bases left between them. Germline V gene data show CDR1 as MGHDK and CDR2 as SYGVNS. This CDR3 spans 14 amino acids. The DNA for the CDR3 is TGTGCCCACTCGGCCTCAGTAAACACCGGGGAGCTGTTTTTT. Protein sequence: CAHSASVNTGELFF. Variable domain in full (rest from reference TRBV25-1 and TRBJ2-2): EADIYQTPRYLVIGTGKKITLECSQTMGHDKMYWYQQDPGMELHLIHYSYGVNSTEKGDLSSESTVSRIRTEHFPLTLESARPSHTSQYLCAHSASVNTGELFFGEGSRLTVL.

This clone was detected a few times. The chain has TRBV7-2 and TRBJ1-2, with a weak D call TRBD1 (5 bases). The CDR3 loop spans 14 amino acids. V lost 5 bases to trimming and J lost 0 bases, with 10 bases between them. The germline CDR1 and CDR2 sequences are SGHTA and FQGNSA. CDR3 bases: TGTGCCAGCAGCCGGACATCTGCTAACTATGGCTACACCTTC. Amino acids: CASSRTSANYGYTF.

This clone was observed a handful of times. The J gene is TRBJ1-2, the V gene TRBV7-9; D gene unclear. The germline V gene has CDR1 SEHNR and CDR2 FQNEAQ (reference sequence). The CDR3 consists of 12 residues. The V and J ends lost 6 bases and 7 bases respectively, with 12 bases between them. The chain's CDR3 is CASSLPGFGYTF. CDR3 sequence (DNA): TGTGCCAGCAGTCTTCCGGGATTTGGCTACACCTTC.

This clone was observed a handful of times. The rearrangement uses TRBV6-6 and TRBJ1-5, with D unclear. Germline-derived CDR1 and CDR2 are MNHNY and SVGAGI (reference sequence). The CDR3 loop spans 11 amino acids. Trimming left V 7 bases short and J 11 bases short, with 12 bases between. CDR3 in amino acids: CASTKGQTQHF. CDR3 DNA: TGTGCCAGCACTAAGGGCCAGACCCAGCATTTT.

This clone was recorded once. V is TRBV9 and J is TRBJ2-7; D is perhaps TRBD1 or TRBD2 (5 bases each). This CDR3 contains 15 residues. V shed 0 bases and J shed 0 bases, with 10 bases lying between them. Germline assignment: CDR1 SGDLS and CDR2 YYNGEE. The CDR3 sequence: CASSVDRGTSYEQYF. DNA of the CDR3: TGTGCCAGCAGCGTAGATAGAGGGACCTCCTACGAGCAGTACTTC.

This chain links TRBV30 with TRBJ1-5; D ambiguous. CDR3 length: 14 residues. V lost 2 bases, J lost 1 base, and 9 bases lay in between. Germline CDR1 reads GTSNPN; CDR2 reads SVGIG (reference sequence). This chain's CDR3 is CAWSRLQSNQPQHF. The CDR3 DNA reads TGTGCCTGGAGTCGGCTACAGAGCAATCAGCCCCAGCATTTT.

This clone was detected a few times. The chain joins TRBV25-1 to TRBJ1-1, with D hard to call. CDR3 size: 14 residues. Germline CDR1 is MGHDK and CDR2 is SYGVNS. V lost 5 bases and J 0 bases, leaving 10 bases between the germline ends. In DNA, the CDR3 is TGTGCCAGCAGTAAAAACACCTTGAACACTGAAGCTTTCTTT. It yields the protein CASSKNTLNTEAFF.